This T cell receptor beta chain appears in the sequencing data of a study of cytomegalovirus exposure and HLA in healthy donors (dated by TCRdb to about 2017). General notes on the study: The approximately 710 repertoires of the first cohort and the 110 or so validation repertoires were produced on the same platform, according to a later analysis. The study aimed to test whether cataloging public T cell receptors could reveal signatures of past pathogen exposure. In addition to the first cohort of 666 subjects, a separate validation cohort of around 110 different subjects was used. High-throughput TCR immunosequencing, statistical association of individual TCRs with disease status, and machine learning were combined to predict cytomegalovirus infection status. On the study overall, not on this receptor specifically: All 120 or so repertoires were used to score co-occurrence in the validation cohort in a later analysis, because that analysis had no HLA typing for the cohort. In vitro tests confirmed that a few of the cytomegalovirus-associated TCR beta chains recognize cytomegalovirus antigens. Most TCR sequences were seen in very few donors, while some public TCRs were found in many individuals. The study listed 164 TCR beta chains as associated with cytomegalovirus. Of the cluster scores, 90% to 95% were above 0 in a later analysis, which found that TCRs clustered in the first cohort also tended to co-occur in the 90 to 150 validation repertoires. It was suggested by the authors that the approach could potentially be generalized to other disease states and immunological phenotypes. Cytomegalovirus status was reported to be diagnosed by the classifier with high specificity and sensitivity in both the original and validation cohorts.

Looking up the germline V gene yields CDR1 MNHEY and CDR2 SVGAGI. Inclusive of the bounding cysteine and phenylalanine, the CDR3 is 13 residues long. Of the read, only the CDR3 DNA is kept; its 39 bases are in frame from base 1. Deletion took 6 bases off V and 0 bases off J, with a span of 9 bases between the germline ends. Details on this clone: Its antigen is currently not known. No base-level quality is on record; no much larger clone is a single base apart.

The library was built by means of the immunoSEQ multiplex PCR assay. In the paper's pipeline: To diagnose cytomegalovirus status from the catalog of TCR beta chain sequences, a statistical classification framework was built. TCRdb limited this immuneACCESS table to in-frame rearrangements with V and J called. A share of clones is missing; checked studies link under half to unresolved V genes, and the rest is unexplained. V and J calls and clone size are as listed in that table; D and trimming were resolved from the DNA. This sample lists roughly 150,000 clones; roughly 84% were detected once. Roughly 10% of the sample rests with the top ten. The donors were included in the validation cohort of 120 subjects, a group kept apart from the roughly 670-subject first cohort.

The material sequenced was PBMCs. The chain couples TRBV6-5 to TRBJ2-7; TRBD1 is perhaps the D gene, given 6 matching bases. The sequence came from a young man in good health and CMV-seropositive. For the CDR3, the sequence is CASRDRSSYEQYF. The DNA is TGTGCCAGCAGAGACAGGAGCTCCTACGAGCAGTACTTC.